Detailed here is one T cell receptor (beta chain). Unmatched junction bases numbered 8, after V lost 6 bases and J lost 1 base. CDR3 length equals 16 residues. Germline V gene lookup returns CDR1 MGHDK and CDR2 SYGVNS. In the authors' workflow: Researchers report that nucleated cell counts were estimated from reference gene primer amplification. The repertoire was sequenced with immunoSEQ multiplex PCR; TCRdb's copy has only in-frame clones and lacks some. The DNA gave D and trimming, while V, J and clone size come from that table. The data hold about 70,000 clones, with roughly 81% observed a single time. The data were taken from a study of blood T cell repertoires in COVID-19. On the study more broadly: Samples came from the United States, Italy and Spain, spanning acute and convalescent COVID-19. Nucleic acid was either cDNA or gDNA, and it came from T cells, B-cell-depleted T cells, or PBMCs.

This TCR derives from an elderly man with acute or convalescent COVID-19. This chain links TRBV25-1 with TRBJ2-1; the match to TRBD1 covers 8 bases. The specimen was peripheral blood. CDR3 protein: CASSPTRDRSYNEQFF. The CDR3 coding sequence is TGTGCCAGCAGCCCTACACGGGACAGGTCCTACAATGAGCAGTTCTTC.